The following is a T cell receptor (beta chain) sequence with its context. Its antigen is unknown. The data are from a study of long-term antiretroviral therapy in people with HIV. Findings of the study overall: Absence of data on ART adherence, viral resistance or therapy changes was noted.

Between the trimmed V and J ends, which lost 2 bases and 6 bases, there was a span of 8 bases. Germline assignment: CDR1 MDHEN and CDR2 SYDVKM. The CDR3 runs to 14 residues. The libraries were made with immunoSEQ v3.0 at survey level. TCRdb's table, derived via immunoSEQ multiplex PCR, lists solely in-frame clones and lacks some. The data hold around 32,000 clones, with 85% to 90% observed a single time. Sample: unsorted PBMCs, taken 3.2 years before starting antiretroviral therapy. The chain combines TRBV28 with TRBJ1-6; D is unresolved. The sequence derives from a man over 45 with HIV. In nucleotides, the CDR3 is TGTGCCAGCAGTTTAGTGGGGAGTAATTCACCCCTCCACTTT. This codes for CASSLVGSNSPLHF.